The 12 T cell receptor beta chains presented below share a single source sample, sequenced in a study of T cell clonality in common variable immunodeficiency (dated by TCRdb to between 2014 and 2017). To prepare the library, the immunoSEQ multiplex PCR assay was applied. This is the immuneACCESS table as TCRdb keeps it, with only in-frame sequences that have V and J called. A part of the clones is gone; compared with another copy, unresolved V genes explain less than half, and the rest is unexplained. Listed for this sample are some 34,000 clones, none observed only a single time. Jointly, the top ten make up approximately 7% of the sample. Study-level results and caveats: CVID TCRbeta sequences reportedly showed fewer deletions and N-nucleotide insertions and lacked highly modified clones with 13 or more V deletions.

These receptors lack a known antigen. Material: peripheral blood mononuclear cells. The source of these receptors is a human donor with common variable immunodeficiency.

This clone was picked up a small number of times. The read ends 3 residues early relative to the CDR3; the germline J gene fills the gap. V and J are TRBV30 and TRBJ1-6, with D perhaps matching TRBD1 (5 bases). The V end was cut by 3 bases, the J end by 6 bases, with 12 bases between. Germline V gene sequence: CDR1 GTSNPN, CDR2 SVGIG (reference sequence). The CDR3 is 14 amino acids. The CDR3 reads CAWSEGAFNSPLHF. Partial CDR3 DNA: TGTGCCTGGAGCGAAGGGGCTTTTAATTCACCC.

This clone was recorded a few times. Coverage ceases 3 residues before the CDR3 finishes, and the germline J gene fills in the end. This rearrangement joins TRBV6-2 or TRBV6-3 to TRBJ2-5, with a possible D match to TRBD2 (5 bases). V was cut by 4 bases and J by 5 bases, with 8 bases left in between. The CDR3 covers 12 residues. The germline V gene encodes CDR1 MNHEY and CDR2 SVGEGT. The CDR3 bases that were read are TGTGCCAGCAGTTTCCCGGGGGAGACC. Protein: CASSFPGET. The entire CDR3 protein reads CASSFPGETQYF.

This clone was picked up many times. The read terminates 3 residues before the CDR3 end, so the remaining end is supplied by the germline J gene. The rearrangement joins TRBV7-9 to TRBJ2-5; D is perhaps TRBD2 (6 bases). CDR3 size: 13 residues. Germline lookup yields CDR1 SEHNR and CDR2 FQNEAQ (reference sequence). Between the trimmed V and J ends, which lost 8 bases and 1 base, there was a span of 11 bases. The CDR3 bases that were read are TGTGCCAGCGGAGGGGCACTCCAAGAGACC. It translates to CASGGALQET. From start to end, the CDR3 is CASGGALQETQYF.

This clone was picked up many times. CDR3 amino acids: CASSAGTRVEQFF. The DNA read from the CDR3 is TGTGCCAGCAGCGCCGGGACAAGGGTTGAG. The V and J genes are TRBV7-9 and TRBJ2-1, with D perhaps TRBD1 (6 bases). The read gets to within 3 residues of the CDR3 end, and the germline J gene fills in the rest. Germline CDR1 SEHNR, CDR2 FQNEAQ (reference sequence). The CDR3 extends over 13 amino acids. The V gene lost 5 bases and the J gene lost 9 bases, with 14 bases spanning the gap.

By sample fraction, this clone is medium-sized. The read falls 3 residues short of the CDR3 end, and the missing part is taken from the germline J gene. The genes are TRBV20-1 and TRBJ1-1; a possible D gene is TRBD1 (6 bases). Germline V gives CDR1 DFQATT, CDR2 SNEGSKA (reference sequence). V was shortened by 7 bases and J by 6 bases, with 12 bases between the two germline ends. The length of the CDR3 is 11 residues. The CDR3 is CSGLTGSEAFF. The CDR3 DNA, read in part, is TGCAGTGGTCTTACAGGGTCTGAA.

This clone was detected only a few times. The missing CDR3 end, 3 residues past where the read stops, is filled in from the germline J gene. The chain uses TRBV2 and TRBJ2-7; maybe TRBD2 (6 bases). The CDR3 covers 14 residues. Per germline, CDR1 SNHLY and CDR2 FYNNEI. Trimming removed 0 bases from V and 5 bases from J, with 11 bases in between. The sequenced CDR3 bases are TGTGCCAGCAGTGAAGCGGGACTGACAAACGAG. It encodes CASSEAGLTNE. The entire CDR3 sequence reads CASSEAGLTNEQYF.

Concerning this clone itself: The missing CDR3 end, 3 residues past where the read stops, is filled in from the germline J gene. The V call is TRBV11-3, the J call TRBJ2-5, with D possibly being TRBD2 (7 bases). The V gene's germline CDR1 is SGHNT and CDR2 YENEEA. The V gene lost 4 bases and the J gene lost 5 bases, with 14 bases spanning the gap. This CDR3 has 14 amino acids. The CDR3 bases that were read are TGTGCCAGCAGCTCGGGGGGCCAGAGGGAGACC. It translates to CASSSGGQRET. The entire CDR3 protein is CASSSGGQRETQYF.

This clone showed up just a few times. CDR3 sequence: CASSPRPKLAGVVFHEQFF. CDR3 DNA (partial): TGTGCCAGCTCACCACGTCCCAAACTAGCGGGAGTAGTTTTCCATGAG. The rearrangement joins TRBV18 to TRBJ2-1; 11 nucleotides line up with TRBD2. The CDR3 end falls 3 residues outside the read, so it is completed with the germline J gene. V shed 1 base, J shed 8 bases, and the junction held 16 bases outside the gene matches. Per germline, CDR1 KGHSH and CDR2 LQKENI. The CDR3 is 19 amino acids.

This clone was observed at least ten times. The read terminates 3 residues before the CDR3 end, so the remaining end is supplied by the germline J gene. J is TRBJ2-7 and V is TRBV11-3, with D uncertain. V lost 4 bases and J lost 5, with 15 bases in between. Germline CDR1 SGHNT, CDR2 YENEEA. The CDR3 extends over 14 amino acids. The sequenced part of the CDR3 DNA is TGTGCCAGCAGCTCTGCTCTTAGCCCTCACGAG. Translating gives CASSSALSPHE. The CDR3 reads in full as CASSSALSPHEQYF.

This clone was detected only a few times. The CDR3 bases that were read are TGTGCCAGCAGCTTAGACCAGGGGGCAAATGGC. Protein sequence: CASSLDQGANG. The full CDR3 sequence reads CASSLDQGANGYTF. This chain uses TRBV5-5 with TRBJ1-2; 8 bases map to TRBD1. The read terminates 3 residues before the CDR3 end, so the remaining end is supplied by the germline J gene. Looked up from germline, CDR1 is SGHKS and CDR2 is YYEKEE (reference sequence). The CDR3 is 14 amino acids. Trimming at V came to 2 bases and at J to 6 bases, leaving 6 bases not matched to a gene.

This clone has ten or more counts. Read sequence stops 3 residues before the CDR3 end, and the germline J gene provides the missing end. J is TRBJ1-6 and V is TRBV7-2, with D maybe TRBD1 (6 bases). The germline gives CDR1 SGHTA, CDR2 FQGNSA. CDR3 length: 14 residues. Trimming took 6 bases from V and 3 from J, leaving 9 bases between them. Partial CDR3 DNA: TGTGCCAGCAGTTCGGACAGCTATAATTCACCC. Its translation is CASSSDSYNSP. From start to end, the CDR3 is CASSSDSYNSPLHF.

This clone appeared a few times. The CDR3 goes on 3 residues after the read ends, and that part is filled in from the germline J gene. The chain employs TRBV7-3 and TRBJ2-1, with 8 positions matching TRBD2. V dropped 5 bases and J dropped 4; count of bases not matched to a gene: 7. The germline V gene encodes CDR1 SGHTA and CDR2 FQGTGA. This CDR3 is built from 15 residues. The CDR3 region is CASSPGLGVYNEQFF. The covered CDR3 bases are TGTGCCAGCAGCCCGGGACTAGGGGTATACAATGAG.